The sequence of this T cell receptor beta chain was determined in a study of cytomegalovirus exposure and HLA in healthy donors. Findings and caveats of the study: The CMV antigen specificity of a few CMV-associated chains was confirmed through in vitro analysis.

About this clone: Its antigen remains unknown.

Sequencing was performed with immunoSEQ multiplex PCR; in TCRdb, only in-frame clones are kept and a portion is missing. The repertoire includes 150,000 or so clones, about 88% of them detected once, and about a fifth sits in the top ten. Sequencing used PBMCs. The sequence derives from a young man in good health and CMV-seropositive.

The CDR3 DNA sequence: TGTGCCAGCAGTACTACCCCGGCCTACGAGCAGTACTTC. Encoded protein: CASSTTPAYEQYF. The chain joins TRBV6-5 to TRBJ2-7; D uncertain. The germline V and J ends were trimmed by 5 bases and 2 bases, with 10 bases remaining between them. CDR3 length: 13 residues. Germline V gives CDR1 MNHEY, CDR2 SVGAGI.